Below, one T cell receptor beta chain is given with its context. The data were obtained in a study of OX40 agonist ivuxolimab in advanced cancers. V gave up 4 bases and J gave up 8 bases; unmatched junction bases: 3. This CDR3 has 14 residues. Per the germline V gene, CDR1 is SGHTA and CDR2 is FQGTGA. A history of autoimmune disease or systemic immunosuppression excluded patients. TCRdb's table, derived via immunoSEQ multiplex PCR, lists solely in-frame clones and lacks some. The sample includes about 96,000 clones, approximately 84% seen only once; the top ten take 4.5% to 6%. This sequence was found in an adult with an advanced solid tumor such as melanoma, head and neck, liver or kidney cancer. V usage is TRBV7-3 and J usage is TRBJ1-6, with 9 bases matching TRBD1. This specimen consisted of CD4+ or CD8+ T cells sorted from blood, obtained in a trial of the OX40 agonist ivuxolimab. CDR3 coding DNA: TGTGCCAGCAGCTCGACAGGGGGGGATTCACCCCTCCACTTT. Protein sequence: CASSSTGGDSPLHF.